These 19 T cell receptor beta chains came from one sample sequenced in a study of cytomegalovirus exposure and HLA in healthy donors. Using immunoSEQ multiplex PCR, the repertoire was profiled, and TCRdb retains in-frame clones only, with some absent. Among 150,000 to 160,000 clones listed, approximately 86% were seen once. The sample was PBMCs. Source of these receptors: a man aged 18-30 years in good health and CMV-seropositive.

The genes are TRBV10-1 and TRBJ1-2, with a weak D call TRBD1 (6 bases). The V gene's germline CDR1 is WNHNN and CDR2 SYGVQD (reference sequence). This CDR3 is built from 13 residues. Trimming shortened V by 2 bases and J by 4 bases, and 8 bases separated the two germline ends. The CDR3, as DNA: TGCGCCAGCAGTGAGCAGGGGCTCTATGGCTACACCTTC. This encodes CASSEQGLYGYTF.

The chain uses TRBV7-9 and TRBJ2-1; possible D gene TRBD2, 5 bases. The germline gives CDR1 SEHNR, CDR2 FQNEAQ (reference sequence). V was clipped by 0 bases and J by 5 bases, with 11 bases between them. CDR3 size: 15 residues. CDR3 loop: CASSLALGSNNEQFF. The CDR3 nucleotides read TGTGCCAGCAGCTTAGCGCTTGGGAGTAACAATGAGCAGTTCTTC.

The V and J genes are TRBV27 and TRBJ1-5; TRBD1 matches 11 bases. The CDR3 is made up of 16 amino acids. Germline assignment: CDR1 MNHEY and CDR2 SMNVEV (reference sequence). J lost 0 bases, V lost 5 bases, and 3 bases had no gene match. The DNA for the CDR3 is TGTGCCAGCAGTCCCGGACAGGGGGCTAGCAATCAGCCCCAGCATTTT. Its translation: CASSPGQGASNQPQHF.

CDR3 DNA sequence: TGCAGCGTTGAAAGGTCCAGGGGTGGAAACACCATATATTTT. Translation gives CSVERSRGGNTIYF. The V gene is TRBV29-1, the J gene TRBJ1-3, with a possible D match to TRBD1 (6 bases). The germline V gene encodes CDR1 SQVTM and CDR2 ANQGSEA. The V gene lost 2 bases and the J gene lost 3 bases, with 11 bases spanning the gap. This CDR3 contains 14 residues.

This clone was seen just once. V gene TRBV9 combines with J gene TRBJ2-1; 10 bases match TRBD2. Germline CDR1 and CDR2: SGDLS and YYNGEE. The CDR3 extends over 16 amino acids. V lost 2 bases and J lost 5; bases outside the gene matches: 7. CDR3 loop: CASSVTASGSHNEQFF. DNA for the CDR3: TGTGCCAGCAGCGTGACCGCTAGCGGGAGCCACAATGAGCAGTTCTTC.

The V and J genes are TRBV18 and TRBJ2-1; 9 bases agree with TRBD2. CDR1 and CDR2 (germline): KGHSH, LQKENI. Germline trimming cut 1 base from V and 7 bases from J; bases unmatched to any gene: 5. There are 15 residues in the CDR3. This chain's CDR3 is CASSPQRSGRNEQFF. The DNA for the CDR3 is TGTGCCAGCTCACCACAACGTAGCGGGAGAAATGAGCAGTTCTTC. The full variable domain, completed using reference TRBV18 and TRBJ2-1, is NAGVMQNPRHLVRRRGQEARLRCSPMKGHSHVYWYRQLPEEGLKFMVYLQKENIIDESGMPKERFSAEFPKEGPSILRIQQVVRGDSAAYFCASSPQRSGRNEQFFGPGTRLTVL.

This clone is a singleton in its sample. This sequence joins TRBV4-3 and TRBJ2-2; 12 nucleotides line up with TRBD2. V lost 4 bases, J lost 3 bases, and 6 bases stayed unmatched. Germline V gives CDR1 LGHNA, CDR2 YSLEER. The CDR3 runs to 17 residues. CDR3 residues: CASSPTLAGGDTGELFF. For the CDR3, the DNA is TGCGCCAGCAGCCCCACTCTAGCGGGAGGGGACACCGGGGAGCTGTTTTTT.

This clone was picked up one time. The gene calls are TRBV27 and TRBJ2-3; D might be TRBD1 (5 bases). Germline CDR1 and CDR2: MNHEY and SMNVEV (reference sequence). The CDR3 covers 14 residues. The ends were cut back, 3 bases at V and 2 bases at J, with 9 bases in the middle. In DNA form, the CDR3 reads TGTGCCAGCAGTTTGGGGCGGCCCACAGATACGCAGTATTTT. Encoded protein: CASSLGRPTDTQYF.

V gene TRBV27 combines with J gene TRBJ1-2, with D tentatively TRBD1 (5 bases). The CDR3 spans 15 residues. The germline V and J ends were trimmed by 1 base and 2 bases, with 11 bases remaining between them. Germline values: CDR1 MNHEY, CDR2 SMNVEV (reference sequence). The CDR3 here is CASSLWGGGNYGYTF. In nucleotides, the CDR3 is TGTGCCAGCAGTTTATGGGGGGGAGGGAACTATGGCTACACCTTC.

The rearrangement joins TRBV19 to TRBJ2-7; D might be TRBD1 (6 bases). This CDR3 region has 14 residues. The germline V and J ends were trimmed by 5 bases and 2 bases, with 13 bases remaining between them. Per the germline V gene, CDR1 is LNHDA and CDR2 is SQIVND (reference sequence). As DNA, the CDR3 is TGTGCCAGTAGTGTGGACAGACCCACCTACGAGCAGTACTTC. Its protein is CASSVDRPTYEQYF.

The V gene is TRBV7-8, the J gene TRBJ1-1; unclear D gene. CDR3 length: 12 amino acids. The ends were cut back, 5 bases at V and 5 bases at J, with 9 bases in the middle. Germline V gene data show CDR1 as SGHVS and CDR2 as FQNEAQ. The CDR3 region is CASSGAGTEAFF. Written as DNA, the CDR3 is TGTGCCAGCAGCGGCGCGGGGACTGAAGCTTTCTTT.

CDR3 coding DNA: TGTGCCAGCAGCTTGGGGCCCCCCTATGGCTACACCTTC. Protein sequence: CASSLGPPYGYTF. The chain combines TRBV5-6 with TRBJ1-2; D gene uncertain. In germline, CDR1 is SGHDT, CDR2 YYEEEE. The CDR3 is 13 amino acids. V gave up 0 bases and J gave up 4 bases, with 7 bases separating them.

The V gene is TRBV6-1, the J gene TRBJ1-2; the D gene is possibly TRBD1 (6 bases). This CDR3 region has 14 residues. V lost 10 bases and J 2 bases, leaving 17 bases between the germline ends. Germline V CDR1 and CDR2: MNHNS, SASEGT. The CDR3 DNA reads as TGTGCCACCTATCCGAGGGGGGGAAACTATGGCTACACCTTC. This translates into CATYPRGGNYGYTF.

The chain has TRBV11-2 and TRBJ1-1; D gene uncertain. CDR3 length equals 14 residues. Germline CDR1 SGHAT, CDR2 FQNNGV. The germline V and J ends were trimmed by 5 bases and 4 bases, with 14 bases remaining between them. The CDR3 protein is CASSITPSGTEAFF. The CDR3 DNA is TGTGCCAGCAGCATCACACCCAGTGGCACTGAAGCTTTCTTT.

This clone occurred once. This chain uses TRBV11-2 with TRBJ1-1; a weak D match, TRBD1 (5 bases). The CDR3 extends over 15 amino acids. The V gene lost 2 bases and the J gene lost 4 bases, with 14 bases spanning the gap. Germline-derived CDR1 and CDR2 are SGHAT and FQNNGV. The CDR3 DNA reads TGTGCCAGCAGCTTACCCGCAGGGCTCAGCACTGAAGCTTTCTTT. Translated, it gives CASSLPAGLSTEAFF.

The CDR3 nucleotides are TGTGCCAGCAGCGCCACAGGGGTAGGGAATCAGCCCCAGCATTTT. Amino acid sequence: CASSATGVGNQPQHF. The chain carries TRBV9 and TRBJ1-5; 7 bases are shared with TRBD1. There are 15 residues in the CDR3. Germline CDR1 and CDR2: SGDLS and YYNGEE. Losses at the gene ends were 3 bases for V and 4 bases for J; bases not matched to a gene: 7.

This clone was picked up one time. V usage is TRBV5-1 and J usage is TRBJ2-7; D is possibly TRBD1 (6 bases). The CDR3 runs 14 residues. Germline assignment: CDR1 SGHRS and CDR2 YFSETQ. V was clipped by 4 bases and J by 2 bases, with 13 bases between them. CDR3 sequence reads: CASSSDRLTYEQYF. The DNA of the CDR3 is TGCGCCAGCAGCAGTGACAGGCTTACCTACGAGCAGTACTTC.

V and J are TRBV19 and TRBJ1-1, with TRBD1 matching over 8 bases. Germline values: CDR1 LNHDA, CDR2 SQIVND (reference sequence). This CDR3 region has 16 residues. V lost 4 bases, J lost 3 bases, and 10 bases stayed unmatched. The CDR3 here is CASSTRGQGRYTEAFF. CDR3 DNA sequence: TGTGCCAGTAGTACCAGGGGGCAGGGGAGATACACTGAAGCTTTCTTT.

The CDR3 DNA sequence: TGCGCCAGCAGCTTCGGACAGGGGGGCAATCAGCCCCAGCATTTT. It yields the protein CASSFGQGGNQPQHF. The chain combines TRBV4-1 with TRBJ1-5; 10 bases map to TRBD1. The germline V gene has CDR1 MGHRA and CDR2 YSYEKL. V gave up 5 bases and J gave up 2 bases; unmatched junction bases: 3. The CDR3 is 15 amino acids.